The clone carrying this TCR beta chain has a handful of counts. Its cognate antigen is unknown. V lost 2 bases, J lost 2 bases, and 15 bases lay in between. Germline V CDR1 and CDR2: MNHEY, SVGAGI. The CDR3 has 16 residues. The data originate from a study of Graves' ophthalmopathy and Graves' hyperthyroidism. TCR beta CDR3 amplification used RNA transcripts. First-round RT-PCR employed HTBI primers, with a second-round multiplex PCR after it. TCRdb re-analysed the multiplex PCR reads in MiXCR, keeping a single row per CDR3 protein. The sample gives 620,000 or so distinct CDR3 sequences, about 20% of which show up once; approximately 7% is in the top ten. The hyperthyroidism patients, aged 18 to 65, had been newly diagnosed, with under 2 months' duration. Points from the study as a whole: Using 13 signatures, a model distinguished ophthalmopathy from stable hyperthyroidism, reaching about 90% sensitivity and approximately 80% specificity. Blood shared most expanded thyroid clonotypes above 0.001 frequency.

The V and J genes are TRBV6-5 and TRBJ2-5, with D perhaps TRBD2 (6 bases). This sequence was found in a woman younger than 35 with stable Graves' hyperthyroidism. Some clones in this sample may be carry-over from other donors' samples. The sample consisted of peripheral blood. The CDR3 DNA reads TGTGCCAGCAGTTACAGACACGGGAGCCAACAAGAGACCCAGTACTTC. Protein product: CASSYRHGSQQETQYF.